The 30 T cell receptor beta chains below all came from one sample that was sequenced in a study of T cell clusters in autoimmune cytopenias. TRB was amplified by touch-down multiplex PCR, primer pools A and B combined. TCRdb reprocessed the multiplex PCR reads and keeps a single row for each CDR3 protein, giving no DNA. This repertoire includes 2,100 or so distinct CDR3 sequences. TRB was amplified from roughly 250 ng of peripheral blood genomic DNA per sample. Sequencing used peripheral blood. Every receptor here comes from a human donor with an autoimmune cytopenia or autoimmune hepatitis (not recorded which).

J is TRBJ2-7 and V is TRBV20-1; the D call of TRBD2 rests on TCRdb alone, since no DNA is present to check it. CDR1 and CDR2 (germline): DFQATT, SNEGSKA (reference sequence). The CDR3 is 13 residues long. CDR3 region: CSASETTFYEQYF.

The gene calls are TRBV19 and TRBJ2-1. The CDR3 sequence is 15 residues long. The V gene's germline CDR1 is LNHDA and CDR2 SQIVND (reference sequence). The CDR3 protein is CASSIVSLFGNEQFF.

This chain joins TRBV10-3 and TRBJ1-4. The CDR3 totals 13 residues. CDR1 and CDR2 (germline): ENHRY, SYGVKD. The CDR3 region is CAIAAQEREKLFF.

This clonotype is called medium-sized based on its frequency. The J gene is TRBJ1-1, the V gene TRBV29-1; checking the TCRdb D call of TRBD1 is not possible without DNA. CDR3 length: 13 amino acids. From germline, CDR1 is SQVTM and CDR2 ANQGSEA. The CDR3 here is CSEVQGMNTEAFF. Full variable domain (outside the CDR3, taken from reference TRBV29-1 and TRBJ1-1): SAVISQKPSRDICQRGTSLTIQCQVDSQVTMMFWYRQQPGQSLTLIATANQGSEATYESGFVIDKFPISRPNLTFSTLTVSNMSPEDSSIYLCSEVQGMNTEAFFGQGTRLTVV.

This clonotype is labeled medium-sized based on frequency. CDR3 loop: CASSYLGSQGFGDTQYF. The chain carries TRBV6-5 and TRBJ2-3; the TRBD1 assignment by TCRdb is unverifiable without DNA. CDR3 length: 17 amino acids. In germline, CDR1 is MNHEY, CDR2 SVGAGI.

The CDR3 spells CASSPTQETQYF. The chain carries TRBV18 and TRBJ2-5. Germline CDR1 KGHSH, CDR2 LQKENI. This CDR3 is built from 12 residues.

The chain employs TRBV5-4 and TRBJ1-6. This CDR3 contains 12 residues. Germline V gene data show CDR1 as SGHNT and CDR2 as YYREEE (reference sequence). CDR3 residues: CASSLAETPLHF. The full variable domain, rest sourced from reference TRBV5-4 and TRBJ1-6, is ETGVTQSPTHLIKTRGQQVTLRCSSQSGHNTVSWYQQALGQGPQFIFQYYREEENGRGNFPPRFSGLQFPNYSSELNVNALELDDSALYLCASSLAETPLHFGNGTRLTVT.

This clonotype is identified as medium-sized (0.01 to 0.1%) from frequency. The genes are TRBV27 and TRBJ2-1; TCRdb's D gene call, TRBD1, goes unchecked for lack of DNA. Germline V gene sequence: CDR1 MNHEY, CDR2 SMNVEV (reference sequence). The CDR3 is made up of 13 amino acids. The chain's CDR3 is CASSLGQAQVQFF.

By frequency, this clonotype registers medium-sized (0.01 to 0.1%). The chain uses TRBV6-6 and TRBJ2-3; the TCRdb D gene call, TRBD1, has no DNA to confirm it. The CDR3 is made up of 14 amino acids. The germline gives CDR1 MNHNY, CDR2 SVGAGI (reference sequence). The CDR3: CASSLGQGSDTQYF.

This clonotype ranks as medium-sized in terms of frequency. The CDR3 loop is CASSGTGAYEQYF. The chain recombines TRBV12-3 or TRBV12-4 with TRBJ2-7; the TCRdb D gene call, TRBD1, has no DNA to confirm it. The CDR3 extends over 13 amino acids.

The chain is built from TRBV5-1 and TRBJ1-2. Germline V gene lookup returns CDR1 SGHRS and CDR2 YFSETQ. This CDR3 is 15 amino acids long. CDR3: CASSLAPEELGGYTF.

This sequence joins TRBV6-5 and TRBJ2-5; TCRdb reports TRBD1, a call that lacks DNA to check it against. The CDR3 extends over 14 amino acids. Germline CDR1 is MNHEY and CDR2 is SVGAGI. CDR3 sequence reads: CASGRQRMEKTQYF.

The J gene is TRBJ2-1, the V gene TRBV14. Germline assignment: CDR1 SGHDN and CDR2 FVKESK. There are 12 residues in the CDR3. The CDR3 protein is CASSHVYNEQFF. Filled out from reference TRBV14 and TRBJ2-1, the complete variable domain reads EAGVTQFPSHSVIEKGQTVTLRCDPISGHDNLYWYRRVMGKEIKFLLHFVKESKQDESGMPNNRFLAERTGGTYSTLKVQPAELEDSGVYFCASSHVYNEQFFGPGTRLTVL.

In terms of frequency, this clonotype is medium-sized. This chain uses TRBV29-1 with TRBJ2-7; as DNA is missing, the TRBD2 call by TCRdb cannot be tested. The CDR3 sequence is 13 residues long. The V gene's germline CDR1 is SQVTM and CDR2 ANQGSEA. CDR3 residues: CSVGTSGSYEQYF.

This clonotype ranks as medium-sized in terms of frequency. V is TRBV27 and J is TRBJ2-1; TCRdb selects TRBD1, and the lack of DNA leaves this call unchecked. Germline assignment: CDR1 MNHEY and CDR2 SMNVEV (reference sequence). The CDR3 runs 13 residues. This chain's CDR3 is CASSQTGDNEQFF.

This clonotype is called medium-sized based on its frequency. The chain couples TRBV6-5 to TRBJ2-5; the D call of TRBD1 rests on TCRdb alone, since no DNA is present to check it. CDR3 size: 15 residues. Germline assignment: CDR1 MNHEY and CDR2 SVGAGI. The CDR3 loop reads CASSYFSGHQETQYF.

The chain employs TRBV11-1 and TRBJ1-1; as DNA is missing, the TRBD1 call by TCRdb cannot be tested. In germline, CDR1 is SGHAT, CDR2 FQDESV (reference sequence). The CDR3 sequence is 16 residues long. The CDR3 here is CASSLAGQGPNTEAFF.

The chain combines TRBV20-1 with TRBJ2-7; TCRdb's D call, TRBD1, is unchecked because there is no DNA. The CDR3 runs to 14 residues. Germline V CDR1 and CDR2: DFQATT, SNEGSKA (reference sequence). CDR3 in amino acids: CSAPSWTGEYEQYF.

Frequency places this clonotype as medium-sized. This chain links TRBV19 with TRBJ1-1. The germline gives CDR1 LNHDA, CDR2 SQIVND (reference sequence). The CDR3 sequence is 13 residues long. The chain's CDR3 is CASSQEENTEAFF.

Its frequency marks this clonotype as medium-sized. This chain uses TRBV30 with TRBJ1-3. The CDR3 consists of 15 residues. Germline CDR1 reads GTSNPN; CDR2 reads SVGIG (reference sequence). The CDR3 loop reads CAWSGTVSLGNTIYF.

By frequency, this clonotype is medium-sized (0.01 to 0.1%). This sequence joins TRBV19 and TRBJ1-6. The CDR3 sequence is 14 residues long. Germline V lookup: CDR1 LNHDA, CDR2 SQIVND (reference sequence). The CDR3 protein is CASSMMWSGSPLHF.

The chain joins TRBV18 to TRBJ2-4; TCRdb outputs TRBD2, but without DNA this stays unchecked. The V gene's germline CDR1 is KGHSH and CDR2 LQKENI. The CDR3 is made up of 11 amino acids. CDR3 sequence: CASLRLGEQYF. Using reference TRBV18 and TRBJ2-4 for the parts outside the CDR3, the full variable domain is NAGVMQNPRHLVRRRGQEARLRCSPMKGHSHVYWYRQLPEEGLKFMVYLQKENIIDESGMPKERFSAEFPKEGPSILRIQQVVRGDSAAYFCASLRLGEQYFGAGTRLSVL.

J is TRBJ1-5 and V is TRBV19. The CDR3 covers 15 residues. The germline V gene has CDR1 LNHDA and CDR2 SQIVND (reference sequence). CDR3 sequence reads: CASSILIGSPKPQHF.

This clonotype is medium-sized by frequency. The rearrangement links TRBV29-1 to TRBJ1-1; no DNA is available, so the TRBD1 call from TCRdb remains unchecked. CDR3 size: 13 residues. CDR1 and CDR2 (germline): SQVTM, ANQGSEA. The CDR3 loop reads CSVVGPLNTEAFF. Combining the CDR3 with reference TRBV29-1 and TRBJ1-1 gives the whole variable domain SAVISQKPSRDICQRGTSLTIQCQVDSQVTMMFWYRQQPGQSLTLIATANQGSEATYESGFVIDKFPISRPNLTFSTLTVSNMSPEDSSIYLCSVVGPLNTEAFFGQGTRLTVV.

The V and J genes are TRBV6-5 and TRBJ1-1. From germline, CDR1 is MNHEY and CDR2 SVGAGI. The CDR3 is 16 amino acids. The CDR3 protein is CASSYTDATYGNEAFF.

The chain links TRBV12-3 or TRBV12-4 to TRBJ2-1; the TRBD1 assignment by TCRdb is unverifiable without DNA. The length of the CDR3 is 12 residues. The CDR3 reads CASSSAQNEQFF.

This chain joins TRBV7-6 and TRBJ1-2. The germline gives CDR1 SGHVS, CDR2 FNYEAQ. This CDR3 is 14 amino acids long. CDR3: CASSEVQGTYGYTF.

The J gene is TRBJ1-4, the V gene TRBV6-5; TCRdb lists TRBD1, though no DNA is available to test this call. Germline V gene sequence: CDR1 MNHEY, CDR2 SVGAGI. There are 17 residues in the CDR3. This chain's CDR3 is CASSYSTARGQEEKLFF.

Its frequency marks this clonotype as medium-sized (0.01 to 0.1%). V gene TRBV29-1 combines with J gene TRBJ2-3; the TCRdb call, TRBD2, lacks DNA for checking. The germline V gene encodes CDR1 SQVTM and CDR2 ANQGSEA. The CDR3 totals 14 residues. CDR3: CSVGLAGVPDTQYF.

The chain recombines TRBV12-3 or TRBV12-4 with TRBJ2-2. The CDR3 has 17 amino acids. The CDR3 is CASTSGFVGTNTGELFF.